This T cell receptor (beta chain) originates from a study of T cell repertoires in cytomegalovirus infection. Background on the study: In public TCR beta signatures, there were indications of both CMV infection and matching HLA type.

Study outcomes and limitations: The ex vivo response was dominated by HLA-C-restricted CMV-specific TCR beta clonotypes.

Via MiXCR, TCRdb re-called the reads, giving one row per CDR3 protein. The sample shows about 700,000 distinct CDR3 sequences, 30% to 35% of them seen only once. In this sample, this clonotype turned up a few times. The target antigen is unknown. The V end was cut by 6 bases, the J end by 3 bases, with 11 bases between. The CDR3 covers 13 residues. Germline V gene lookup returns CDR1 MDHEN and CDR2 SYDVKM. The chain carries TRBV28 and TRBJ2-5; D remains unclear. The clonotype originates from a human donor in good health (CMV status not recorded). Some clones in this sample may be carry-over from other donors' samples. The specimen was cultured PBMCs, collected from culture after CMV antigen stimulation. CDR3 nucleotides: TGTGCCAGCAGCTTGTCCAATAAAGAGACCCAGTACTTC. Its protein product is CASSLSNKETQYF.